This entry describes one T cell receptor (beta chain). The antigen this receptor binds is unknown. The germline V gene specifies KGHSH as CDR1 and LQKENI as CDR2. V is pared back by 5 bases and J by 7 bases, with 12 bases lying between the germline termini. The cysteine opens and the phenylalanine closes a CDR3 of 14 amino acids. CDR3 DNA is the only sequence kept; it has 42 bases, read in frame from the first base. These data come from a study of T cell responses to AZD1222 COVID-19 vaccine (dated by TCRdb to the early 2020s). Some background on the complete study: TCR sequencing was performed for roughly 250 trial participants, of whom around 200 were given two doses of AZD1222 and around 25 were given two doses of MenACWY control vaccine. Trial participants were enrolled by age into 18-55, 56-69 and 70-plus year subgroups, with roughly 150, 30 and 60 TCR-sequenced participants respectively. Study-level results and caveats: The 56-69-year group was small, and its depth increase did not reach significance, likely because of low power. Because no day 14 peak-response samples were available, repertoires were characterized only after the peak T cell response. CD4 TCRs associated with the vaccine covered the entire spike protein, and the dominant responses were in regions 160-218 and 743-854. Conclusions about previously exposed vaccinees were limited because only 6 or 7 AZD1222 recipients were SARS-CoV-2 seropositive at baseline. Epitopes outside the regions mutated in the B.1.351 and B.1.1.7 variants were reportedly recognized by nearly half of the unique spike-specific TCRs. A significant rise in spike-specific TCR breadth and depth was observed after two AZD1222 doses relative to day 0 and relative to MenACWY recipients. Participants were mostly white British, with more females than males. The authors suggested clonal diversity may have been underestimated.

The CDR3 regions of human TCRbeta chains were analyzed by immunosequencing. For the original study's pipeline: Repertoire TCRs were checked for matches against a reference library of SARS-CoV-2-specific TCRs that had been generated using the MIRA antigen-specificity platform. Breadth meant the fraction of unique TCRs that were SARS-CoV-2-associated, whereas depth meant the fraction of total T cells that were SARS-CoV-2-associated. Using the MIRA data, each spike-specific TCR was mapped to the spike region that the TCR reacts to and placed in a CD4 or CD8 class. Log10-transformed breadth and depth values were compared by one-way ANOVA with Sidak's multiple comparisons tests. TCRdb holds this immuneACCESS table with in-frame rearrangements only. Some clones are missing; in checked studies, unresolved V genes explain under half, and the rest has no known cause. The DNA was the basis for D and trimming; V, J and clone size are from that table. The sample table records about 140,000 clones. About 2.2% of the sample is taken by the ten largest.

Sample time point, as interpreted from the label and publication: baseline before first vaccination. The vaccinee samples were drawn from two UK trials, COV001 and COV002, one of which was a single-blind randomized controlled phase 2/3 trial testing AZD1222 (ChAdOx1 nCoV-19) in healthy adults. Trial participant PBMC samples were collected at day 0 and day 28 after the second dose for TCRbeta chain sequencing. This receptor was taken from an adult in good health. The receptor chain draws on TRBV18 and TRBJ1-6, with the D gene too uncertain to name. The sequencing sample was made of peripheral blood. The CDR3 amino acid sequence is: CASSAELKNSPLHF. The DNA sequence follows: TGTGCCAGCTCAGCGGAGTTGAAGAATTCACCCCTCCACTTT.